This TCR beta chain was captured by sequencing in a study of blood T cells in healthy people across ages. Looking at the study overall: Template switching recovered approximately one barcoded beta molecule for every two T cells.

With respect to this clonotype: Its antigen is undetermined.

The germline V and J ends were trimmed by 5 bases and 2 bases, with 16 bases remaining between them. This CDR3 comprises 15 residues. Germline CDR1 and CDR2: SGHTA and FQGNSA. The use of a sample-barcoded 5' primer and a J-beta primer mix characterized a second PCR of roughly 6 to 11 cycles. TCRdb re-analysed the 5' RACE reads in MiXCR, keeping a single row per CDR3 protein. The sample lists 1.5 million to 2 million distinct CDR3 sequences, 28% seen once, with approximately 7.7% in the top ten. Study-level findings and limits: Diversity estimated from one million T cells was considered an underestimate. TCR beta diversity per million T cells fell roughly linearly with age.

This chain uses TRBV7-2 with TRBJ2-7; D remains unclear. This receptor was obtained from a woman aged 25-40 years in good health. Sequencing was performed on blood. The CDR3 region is CASSLELGKTYEQYF. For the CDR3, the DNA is TGTGCCAGCAGCCTAGAGTTGGGCAAGACCTACGAGCAGTACTTC. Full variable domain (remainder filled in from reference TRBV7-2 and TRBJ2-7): GAGVSQSPSNKVTEKGKDVELRCDPISGHTALYWYRQSLGQGLEFLIYFQGNSAPDKSGLPSDRFSAERTGGSVSTLTIQRTQQEDSAVYLCASSLELGKTYEQYFGPGTRLTVT.